What follows are 12 T cell receptor beta chains derived from one specimen sequenced in a study of vaccination effects on CD4 cells after COVID-19. Sequenced by immunoSEQ multiplex PCR; TCRdb stores in-frame clones only, minus some. The table has about 35,000 clones, roughly 78% seen once; the top ten hold about 1.6%. For these TCRs, the target antigens are not known. Under the ViraFEST assay, PBMC were stimulated with viral peptide pools so that antigen-specific CD4+ T cells expanded. Sequencing was performed afterwards. Culture proceeded for nine to eleven days, and CD4+ T cells were then isolated. All participants had two doses of either the BNT162b2 or mRNA-1273 vaccine. This specimen was CD4+ T cells from PBMCs cultured with HCoV-NL63 spike peptides, taken after COVID-19 vaccination. Every receptor here comes from a human donor who received a COVID-19 vaccine. Some clones in this sample may be carry-over from other donors' samples.

V usage is TRBV3-1 (or the pseudogene TRBV3-2) and J usage is TRBJ1-1; a possible D gene is TRBD1 (6 bases). This CDR3 has 13 residues. Trimming took 5 bases from V and 4 from J, leaving 11 bases between them. Germline assignment: CDR1 LGHDT and CDR2 YNNKEL (reference sequence). The CDR3 is CASSEAGVTEAFF. CDR3 DNA: TGTGCCAGCAGCGAGGCAGGGGTCACTGAAGCTTTCTTT.

This sequence joins TRBV5-6 and TRBJ2-7, with 9 bases identical to TRBD2. Trimming removed 6 bases from V and 2 bases from J; junction bases left unmatched: 6. From germline, CDR1 is SGHDT and CDR2 YYEEEE. This CDR3 has 14 residues. The chain's CDR3 is CASTRLAAPYEQYV. The CDR3 coding sequence is TGTGCCAGCACCCGACTAGCGGCCCCCTACGAGCAGTACGTC.

The table lists this clone with a few counts. The V call is TRBV23-1, the J call TRBJ1-6; maybe TRBD1 (6 bases). TRBV23-1 is an ORF, with its function uncertain. The V and J ends lost 4 bases and 7 bases respectively, with 11 bases between them. The CDR3 sequence is 14 residues long. CDR3 nucleotides: TGCGCCAGCAGTCCGACAGGAGGAAATTCACCCCTCCACTTT. It encodes CASSPTGGNSPLHF.

This sequence joins TRBV24-1 and TRBJ2-3; 8 nucleotides match TRBD1. This CDR3 region has 15 residues. Germline V gene lookup returns CDR1 KGHDR and CDR2 SFDVKD. With V trimmed by 4 bases and J by 1 base, 3 bases remained unmatched. The CDR3 bases are TGTGCCACCAGTGACACAGGGGGTGGCACAGATACGCAGTATTTT. Its protein product is CATSDTGGGTDTQYF.

The chain carries TRBV28 and TRBJ2-3; the D gene is possibly TRBD2 (5 bases). This CDR3 spans 15 amino acids. The V end lost 0 bases, the J end lost 3 bases, and 10 bases lay between the germline ends. Germline V CDR1 and CDR2: MDHEN, SYDVKM. The CDR3 reads CASSLWDSYTDTQYF. The CDR3, as DNA: TGTGCCAGCAGTTTATGGGACTCATATACAGATACGCAGTATTTT.

The CDR3 loop is CASSEIAGTQPQHF. CDR3 nucleotides: TGCGCCAGCAGTGAGATAGCCGGTACCCAGCCCCAGCATTTT. The rearrangement uses TRBV10-2 and TRBJ1-5; the D is unclear. The ends were cut back, 2 bases at V and 7 bases at J, with 12 bases in the middle. The CDR3 spans 14 residues. Germline V gene sequence: CDR1 WSHSY, CDR2 SAAADI.

The chain carries TRBV29-1 and TRBJ1-2, with a tentative D call TRBD1 (5 bases). The V end lost 0 bases, the J end lost 10 bases, and 21 bases lay between the germline ends. In germline, CDR1 is SQVTM, CDR2 ANQGSEA. The CDR3 length is 15 residues. CDR3 residues: CSVEDKGRTSHVYTF. The CDR3 nucleotides read TGCAGCGTTGAAGATAAGGGACGAACCTCCCACGTCTACACCTTC.

The gene calls are TRBV6-4 and TRBJ2-3, with D possibly TRBD2 on 6 matching bases. Trimming pared 5 bases from V and 9 bases from J, leaving 15 bases between. In germline, CDR1 is MRHNA, CDR2 SNTAGT. CDR3 length: 13 residues. CDR3 protein: CASSPVGGITQYF. The CDR3 DNA is TGTGCCAGCAGTCCCGTGGGCGGGATCACGCAGTATTTT.

The rearrangement joins TRBV20-1 to TRBJ1-5; D perhaps matches TRBD1 (5 bases). CDR1 DFQATT and CDR2 SNEGSKA come from the germline V gene (reference sequence). The CDR3 covers 13 residues. Trimming left V 3 bases short and J 3 bases short, with 9 bases between. CDR3 protein: CSASSGNNQPQHF. CDR3 nucleotide sequence: TGCAGTGCTAGTTCAGGGAACAATCAGCCCCAGCATTTT.

The sample holds a few counts of this clone. The gene calls are TRBV5-4 and TRBJ2-7; possible D gene TRBD2, 5 bases. This CDR3 has 14 residues. The V gene lost 3 bases and the J gene lost 4 bases, with 14 bases spanning the gap. Germline V gene data show CDR1 as SGHNT and CDR2 as YYREEE (reference sequence). The CDR3 loop reads CASSSWEIGYEQYV. CDR3 DNA: TGTGCCAGCAGCTCGTGGGAGATAGGGTACGAGCAGTACGTC.

The V call is TRBV5-1, the J call TRBJ1-2; a weak D match, TRBD1 (5 bases). CDR1 and CDR2 from the germline V gene are SGHRS and YFSETQ. Trimming took 4 bases from V and 13 from J, leaving 14 bases between them. The length of the CDR3 is 11 residues. Written as DNA, the CDR3 is TGCGCCAGCAGCCCGGCCGGGACCTCCACCTTC. Translated, it gives CASSPAGTSTF.

V usage is TRBV18 and J usage is TRBJ1-4; D is perhaps TRBD1 (6 bases). Trimming took off 5 bases at V and 5 bases at J, with 9 bases between the two ends. The CDR3 is made up of 13 amino acids. CDR1 is KGHSH, CDR2 LQKENI, per germline. This CDR3 reads CASSSGQNEKLFF. CDR3 nucleotide sequence: TGTGCCAGCTCATCAGGACAGAATGAAAAACTGTTTTTT.